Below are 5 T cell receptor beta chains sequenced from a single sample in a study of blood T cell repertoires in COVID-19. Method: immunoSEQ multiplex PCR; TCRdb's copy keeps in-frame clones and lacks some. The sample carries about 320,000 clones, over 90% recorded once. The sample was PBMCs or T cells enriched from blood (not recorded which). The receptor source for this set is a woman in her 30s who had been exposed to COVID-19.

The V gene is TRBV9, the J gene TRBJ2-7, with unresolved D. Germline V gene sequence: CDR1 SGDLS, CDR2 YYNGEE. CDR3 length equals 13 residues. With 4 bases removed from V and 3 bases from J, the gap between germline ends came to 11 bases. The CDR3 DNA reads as TGTGCCAGCAGCCCAGGTCAGGACTACGAGCAGTACTTC. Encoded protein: CASSPGQDYEQYF.

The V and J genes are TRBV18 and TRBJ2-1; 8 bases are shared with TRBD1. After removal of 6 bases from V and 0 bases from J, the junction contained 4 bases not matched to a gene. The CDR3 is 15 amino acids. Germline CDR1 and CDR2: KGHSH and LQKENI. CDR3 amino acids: CASSDRASSYNEQFF. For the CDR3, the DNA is TGTGCCAGCTCGGACAGGGCCAGCTCCTACAATGAGCAGTTCTTC.

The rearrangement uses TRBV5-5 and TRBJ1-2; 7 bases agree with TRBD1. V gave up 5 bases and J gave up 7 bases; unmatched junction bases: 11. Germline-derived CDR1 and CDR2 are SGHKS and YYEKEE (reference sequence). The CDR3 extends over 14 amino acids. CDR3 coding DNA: TGTGCCAGCAGTCAAAGACAGGGAGCCGCTGGCTACACCTTC. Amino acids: CASSQRQGAAGYTF.

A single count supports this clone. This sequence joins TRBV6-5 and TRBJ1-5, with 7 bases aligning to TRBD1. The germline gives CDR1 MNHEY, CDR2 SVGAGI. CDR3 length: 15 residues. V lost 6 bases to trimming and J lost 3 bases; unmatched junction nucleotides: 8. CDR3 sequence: CASSPDRVSNQPQHF. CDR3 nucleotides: TGTGCCAGCAGCCCCGACAGGGTATCCAATCAGCCCCAGCATTTT.

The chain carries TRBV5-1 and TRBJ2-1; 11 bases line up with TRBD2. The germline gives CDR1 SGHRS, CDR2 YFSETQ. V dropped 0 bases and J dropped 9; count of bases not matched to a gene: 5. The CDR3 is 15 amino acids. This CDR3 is CASSLASLAGGEQFF. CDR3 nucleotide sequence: TGCGCCAGCAGCTTGGCCTCCCTAGCGGGGGGTGAGCAGTTCTTC.